The rows below give T cell receptor beta chains drawn from one sample of a study of blood T cell repertoires in COVID-19. Measured with immunoSEQ multiplex PCR; TCRdb has only the in-frame clones, and not every one. Among 450,000 to 600,000 clones listed, around 90% were seen once. The sequencing sample was made of PBMCs or T cells enriched from blood (not recorded which). These receptors were taken from a woman aged 18 to 35 who had recovered from COVID-19. Both conserved end residues are part of each CDR3. The D gene is left open where the match is weak. Clone sizes are given selectively: once, few, many, or a class where the clone is expanded.

CDR3aa: CASSQDPQGGELFF
CDR3nt: TGCGCCAGCAGCCAAGATCCCCAGGGCGGGGAGCTGTTTTTT
v_gene: TRBV4-1
abundance: .
d_gene: .
j_gene: TRBJ2-2

CDR3aa: CASSPPGQATEAFF
CDR3nt: TGTGCCAGCAGTCCTCCGGGACAGGCGACTGAAGCTTTCTTT
v_gene: TRBV28
abundance: .
d_gene: TRBD1
j_gene: TRBJ1-1

CDR3aa: CASSLAGTGVDGYTF
CDR3nt: TGCGCCAGCAGCTTGGCGGGGACAGGAGTAGATGGCTACACCTTC
v_gene: TRBV5-1
abundance: once
d_gene: TRBD1
j_gene: TRBJ1-2

CDR3aa: CASSLLRGAQETQYF
CDR3nt: TGTGCCAGCTCACTCCTACGGGGGGCGCAAGAGACCCAGTACTTC
v_gene: TRBV18
abundance: .
d_gene: .
j_gene: TRBJ2-5

CDR3aa: CASSPDLGGNSPLHF
CDR3nt: TGCGCCAGCAGCCCGGATCTTGGAGGTAATTCACCCCTCCACTTT
v_gene: TRBV5-1
abundance: .
d_gene: .
j_gene: TRBJ1-6

CDR3aa: CASSPSPGQGQKPQHF
CDR3nt: TGCGCCAGCAGCCCTTCCCCCGGACAGGGACAGAAGCCCCAGCATTTT
v_gene: TRBV5-1
abundance: .
d_gene: TRBD1
j_gene: TRBJ1-5

CDR3aa: CASSLTGVSLEQYF
CDR3nt: TGTGCCAGCAGCTTAACAGGGGTCTCGCTCGAGCAGTACTTC
v_gene: TRBV5-5
abundance: .
d_gene: TRBD1
j_gene: TRBJ2-7

CDR3aa: CAVDSDSLTQTTDTQYF
CDR3nt: TGTGCCGTAGACTCCGATTCCTTGACTCAAACAACAGATACGCAGTATTTT
v_gene: TRBV24-1
abundance: .
d_gene: .
j_gene: TRBJ2-3

CDR3aa: CASSRAWSGGAQEQFF
CDR3nt: TGCGCCAGCAGTCGGGCGTGGAGCGGGGGGGCGCAGGAGCAGTTCTTC
v_gene: TRBV5-1
abundance: .
d_gene: TRBD2
j_gene: TRBJ2-1

CDR3aa: CASSQTGTVYGNTIYF
CDR3nt: TGTGCCAGCAGTCAGACCGGGACTGTTTATGGAAACACCATATATTTT
v_gene: TRBV28
abundance: once
d_gene: .
j_gene: TRBJ1-3

CDR3aa: CATSDSRIDQPQHF
CDR3nt: TGTGCCACCAGTGATTCGCGGATAGATCAGCCCCAGCATTTT
v_gene: TRBV24-1
abundance: .
d_gene: .
j_gene: TRBJ1-5

CDR3aa: CATSEYPLDGTGNSPLHF
CDR3nt: TGTGCCACCAGTGAATACCCATTAGACGGGACAGGTAATTCACCCCTCCACTTT
v_gene: TRBV24-1
abundance: .
d_gene: TRBD1
j_gene: TRBJ1-6

CDR3aa: CASSFTGGGTEAFF
CDR3nt: TGTGCCAGCAGTTTCACAGGGGGTGGGACTGAAGCTTTCTTT
v_gene: TRBV27
abundance: .
d_gene: TRBD1
j_gene: TRBJ1-1

CDR3aa: CASRSGRDGSPLHF
CDR3nt: TGTGCCAGCCGTTCGGGCAGGGATGGTTCACCCCTCCACTTT
v_gene: TRBV5-6
abundance: .
d_gene: .
j_gene: TRBJ1-6

CDR3aa: CASSLAGSTDTQYF
CDR3nt: TGTGCCAGCAGCTTGGCCGGGAGCACAGATACGCAGTATTTT
v_gene: TRBV5-8
abundance: .
d_gene: .
j_gene: TRBJ2-3

CDR3aa: CASSDPAYQQGTDPYEQYF
CDR3nt: TGTGCCAGCAGCGACCCCGCATACCAGCAGGGGACGGATCCCTACGAGCAGTACTTC
v_gene: TRBV7-2
abundance: .
d_gene: .
j_gene: TRBJ2-7

CDR3aa: CASSYSRRGPLHF
CDR3nt: TGTGCCAGCAGTTACTCGAGAAGGGGACCCCTCCACTTT
v_gene: TRBV6-5
abundance: .
d_gene: .
j_gene: TRBJ1-6

CDR3aa: CASSPGQNTEAFF
CDR3nt: TGTGCCAGCAGCCCAGGACAGAACACTGAAGCTTTCTTT
v_gene: TRBV7-2
abundance: .
d_gene: .
j_gene: TRBJ1-1

CDR3aa: CASSFQSPGETQYF
CDR3nt: TGTGCCAGCAGCTTTCAAAGCCCCGGAGAGACCCAGTACTTC
v_gene: TRBV5-6
abundance: .
d_gene: .
j_gene: TRBJ2-5

CDR3aa: CASNFGGGGDTQYF
CDR3nt: TGTGCCAGCAACTTTGGCGGGGGAGGGGATACGCAGTATTTT
v_gene: TRBV7-2
abundance: .
d_gene: TRBD2
j_gene: TRBJ2-3

CDR3aa: CASSVGTGSTGELFF
CDR3nt: TGTGCCAGCAGCGTGGGGACAGGGTCGACCGGGGAGCTGTTTTTT
v_gene: TRBV9
abundance: .
d_gene: TRBD1
j_gene: TRBJ2-2

CDR3aa: CASSLVGGTDKYEQYF
CDR3nt: TGCGCCAGCAGCTTGGTCGGCGGGACAGACAAATACGAGCAGTACTTC
v_gene: TRBV5-1
abundance: .
d_gene: .
j_gene: TRBJ2-7

CDR3aa: CASSFAGARETQYF
CDR3nt: TGCGCCAGCAGCTTTGCAGGGGCTAGGGAGACCCAGTACTTC
v_gene: TRBV5-1
abundance: many
d_gene: .
j_gene: TRBJ2-5

CDR3aa: CAWSWETSGGNEQYF
CDR3nt: TGTGCCTGGAGTTGGGAGACTAGCGGGGGGAACGAGCAGTACTTC
v_gene: TRBV30
abundance: .
d_gene: TRBD2
j_gene: TRBJ2-7

CDR3aa: CATSRVPTGEQPQHF
CDR3nt: TGTGCCACCAGCAGAGTGCCGACAGGGGAACAGCCCCAGCATTTT
v_gene: TRBV15
abundance: once
d_gene: TRBD1
j_gene: TRBJ1-5

CDR3aa: CASSFKRETQYF
CDR3nt: TGTGCCAGCAGTTTTAAGAGAGAGACCCAGTACTTC
v_gene: TRBV27
abundance: .
d_gene: .
j_gene: TRBJ2-5

CDR3aa: CASSATGEITEAFF
CDR3nt: TGTGCCAGCAGCGCCACAGGGGAGATCACTGAAGCTTTCTTT
v_gene: TRBV7-2
abundance: few
d_gene: TRBD1
j_gene: TRBJ1-1

CDR3aa: CASRTRTGDNSPLHF
CDR3nt: TGTGCCAGCAGAACACGGACGGGGGATAATTCACCCCTCCACTTT
v_gene: TRBV6-5
abundance: .
d_gene: .
j_gene: TRBJ1-6

CDR3aa: CAWSVRGADTQYF
CDR3nt: TGTGCCTGGAGTGTCAGGGGGGCAGATACGCAGTATTTT
v_gene: TRBV30
abundance: .
d_gene: .
j_gene: TRBJ2-3

CDR3aa: CASSLTQRGDIYNEQFF
CDR3nt: TGTGCCAGCAGCTTAACTCAGCGGGGGGACATCTACAATGAGCAGTTCTTC
v_gene: TRBV7-2
abundance: once
d_gene: TRBD2
j_gene: TRBJ2-1

CDR3aa: CASQQGNQPQHF
CDR3nt: TGTGCCAGCCAACAGGGGAATCAGCCCCAGCATTTT
v_gene: TRBV2
abundance: .
d_gene: TRBD1
j_gene: TRBJ1-5

CDR3aa: CASSLLLGANTEAFF
CDR3nt: TGTGCCAGCAGCTTATTACTGGGAGCGAACACTGAAGCTTTCTTT
v_gene: TRBV7-9
abundance: .
d_gene: .
j_gene: TRBJ1-1

CDR3aa: CATSRGRGNTEAFF
CDR3nt: TGTGCCACCAGCAGAGGACGGGGGAACACTGAAGCTTTCTTT
v_gene: TRBV15
abundance: .
d_gene: .
j_gene: TRBJ1-1

CDR3aa: CASSQVTMNEKLFF
CDR3nt: TGCGCCAGCAGCCAAGTCACAATGAATGAAAAACTGTTTTTT
v_gene: TRBV4-1
abundance: .
d_gene: .
j_gene: TRBJ1-4

CDR3aa: CASTNGNQPQHF
CDR3nt: TGTGCCAGCACAAACGGTAATCAGCCCCAGCATTTT
v_gene: TRBV28
abundance: .
d_gene: .
j_gene: TRBJ1-5

CDR3aa: CASSLESGGARSYNEQFF
CDR3nt: TGTGCCAGCAGCTTAGAATCCGGGGGGGCTAGGTCCTACAATGAGCAGTTCTTC
v_gene: TRBV11-2
abundance: .
d_gene: TRBD2
j_gene: TRBJ2-1

CDR3aa: CASSLESPGQGTEKLFF
CDR3nt: TGCGCCAGCAGCTTGGAATCTCCGGGACAGGGAACTGAAAAACTGTTTTTT
v_gene: TRBV5-1
abundance: .
d_gene: TRBD1
j_gene: TRBJ1-4

CDR3aa: CASSFMRNYEQYF
CDR3nt: TGTGCCAGCAGCTTTATGCGAAATTACGAGCAGTACTTC
v_gene: TRBV28
abundance: .
d_gene: .
j_gene: TRBJ2-7

CDR3aa: CASSRAAGGGHTEAFF
CDR3nt: TGCGCCAGCAGCCGGGCCGCTGGAGGGGGCCACACTGAAGCTTTCTTT
v_gene: TRBV5-1
abundance: .
d_gene: TRBD1
j_gene: TRBJ1-1

CDR3aa: CASSARLGLTDTQYF
CDR3nt: TGTGCCAGCAGCGCCCGACTAGGACTCACAGATACGCAGTATTTT
v_gene: TRBV9
abundance: .
d_gene: .
j_gene: TRBJ2-3

CDR3aa: CASSALAGGEEQYF
CDR3nt: TGTGCCAGTAGTGCGCTAGCGGGGGGCGAAGAGCAGTACTTC
v_gene: TRBV19
abundance: .
d_gene: TRBD2
j_gene: TRBJ2-7

CDR3aa: CASSPSGDRRTDTQYF
CDR3nt: TGTGCCAGCTCACCCTCCGGGGACAGACGCACAGATACGCAGTATTTT
v_gene: TRBV18
abundance: .
d_gene: TRBD1
j_gene: TRBJ2-3